This T cell receptor beta chain was profiled in a study of OX40 agonist ivuxolimab in advanced cancers. Turning to the study itself: Dose-escalation subjects each had hepatocellular carcinoma, melanoma, renal cell or head and neck cancer. General study points: Expanded clones belonging to CD8+ T cells outnumbered, on average, those of CD4+. CD4+ and CD8+ blood T cells expanded clonally by week 6 at 0.1 to 3.0 mg/kg.

Sequencing used immunoSEQ multiplex PCR; TCRdb keeps in-frame clones, though not all of them. The profile shows around 99,000 clones, roughly 90% of them singletons. CDR3 length equals 14 residues. Details on this clone: The antigen is unknown.

This clonotype was obtained from an adult with an advanced solid tumor such as melanoma, head and neck, liver or kidney cancer. Material: CD4+ or CD8+ T cells sorted from blood, obtained in a trial of the OX40 agonist ivuxolimab. The chain joins TRBV12-1 to TRBJ2-1; the table's D gene call, TRBD2, was not cross checked with the DNA. TRBV12-1 corresponds to a pseudogene. The CDR3, as DNA: TGTGCCAGCAGCCTCATGAGGCCTCACAATGAGCAGTTCTTC. Amino acid sequence: CASSLMRPHNEQFF.